Each of the 31 T cell receptor beta chains below was sequenced from the same sample in a study of T cells after yellow fever vaccination. MiXCR was run by TCRdb on the 5' RACE reads, yielding one entry per CDR3 protein. The sample yields 100,000 to 150,000 distinct CDR3 sequences, approximately 9% seen once. The source material was CD8+ T cells sorted from PBMCs, sampled on the day of the yellow fever booster vaccination. The origin of the receptors is a man aged 18 to 35 who received the YFV17D yellow fever vaccine.

Only a few counts were recorded for this clonotype. The rearrangement uses TRBV7-2 and TRBJ2-7, with D unresolved. The CDR3 contains 12 residues. The germline CDR1 and CDR2 sequences are SGHTA and FQGNSA. With 4 bases removed from V and 2 bases from J, the gap between germline ends came to 6 bases. The CDR3: CASSSHAYEQYV. The DNA of the CDR3 is TGTGCCAGCAGCTCCCACGCCTACGAGCAGTACGTC.

This clonotype showed up many times. The chain is built from TRBV12-3 or TRBV12-4 and TRBJ2-5; D remains ambiguous. The CDR3 length is 10 residues. Trimming stripped 4 bases from V and 7 bases from J, with 4 bases between. As DNA, the CDR3 is TGTGCCAGCAGTTCTGGGACCCAGTACTTC. Encoded protein: CASSSGTQYF.

J is TRBJ2-3 and V is TRBV6-2 or TRBV6-3, with D unresolved. Germline CDR1 and CDR2: MNHEY and SVGEGT. The CDR3 runs 12 residues. The V and J ends lost 4 bases and 5 bases respectively, with 7 bases between them. The CDR3 DNA is TGTGCCAGCAGTTCGGTCGAAGATACGCAGTATTTT. As protein: CASSSVEDTQYF.

V gene TRBV7-9 combines with J gene TRBJ1-1; D perhaps matches TRBD1 (5 bases). V was shortened by 6 bases and J by 3 bases, with 5 bases between the two germline ends. The germline V gene encodes CDR1 SEHNR and CDR2 FQNEAQ (reference sequence). This CDR3 region has 11 residues. The CDR3 here is CASRGDTEAFF. The CDR3 DNA sequence: TGTGCCAGCAGGGGGGACACTGAAGCTTTCTTT.

Ten or more counts support this clonotype. The chain joins TRBV7-9 to TRBJ1-1; weak D call: TRBD1 (6 bases). Trimming took 5 bases from V and 5 from J, leaving 18 bases between them. The CDR3 covers 15 residues. Germline CDR1 and CDR2: SEHNR and FQNEAQ (reference sequence). The CDR3 region is CASSPRTEPWTEAFF. CDR3 DNA: TGTGCCAGCAGCCCCCGGACAGAACCATGGACTGAAGCTTTCTTT.

This clonotype was detected many times. The CDR3: CASSQGGFNEQFF. The CDR3 coding sequence is TGCGCCAGCAGCCAAGGGGGATTCAATGAGCAGTTCTTC. V gene TRBV4-3 combines with J gene TRBJ2-1; D is uncertain. The V end was cut by 1 base, the J end by 6 bases, with 7 bases between. The CDR3 runs 13 residues. Germline CDR1 LGHNA, CDR2 YSLEER.

V is TRBV19 and J is TRBJ2-2, with a tentative D call TRBD1 (5 bases). Germline-derived CDR1 and CDR2 are LNHDA and SQIVND (reference sequence). V lost 11 bases and J lost 1, with 11 bases in between. This CDR3 has 13 amino acids. The CDR3 nucleotides are TGTGCCGGGAAGACAGAGAACACCGGGGAGCTGTTTTTT. It yields the protein CAGKTENTGELFF.

This clonotype was recorded at least ten times. The rearrangement uses TRBV7-2 and TRBJ2-3; 13 nucleotides agree with TRBD2. CDR1 is SGHTA and CDR2 is FQGNSA in the germline V gene. The V gene end was trimmed by 6 bases and the J gene end by 3 bases; junction bases not matched to a gene: 3. The CDR3 totals 15 residues. CDR3 nucleotides: TGTGCCAGCAGGGGACTAGCGGGGAATACAGATACGCAGTATTTT. Its protein product is CASRGLAGNTDTQYF.

This clonotype was observed a few times. The chain carries TRBV12-3 or TRBV12-4 and TRBJ1-3; D call uncertain. The V and J ends lost 3 bases and 0 bases respectively, with 6 bases between them. The CDR3 has 14 residues. This chain's CDR3 is CASSLGNSGNTIYF. The CDR3 DNA reads TGTGCCAGCAGTTTGGGGAACTCTGGAAACACCATATATTTT.

Here the CDR3 reads CASSPQGANTEAFF. The CDR3 DNA is TGTGCCAGCAGCCCACAGGGGGCAAACACTGAAGCTTTCTTT. This chain links TRBV7-8 with TRBJ1-1; TRBD1 matches 9 bases. The V and J ends lost 5 bases and 2 bases, in that order; junction bases with no gene match: 3. Germline CDR1 and CDR2: SGHVS and FQNEAQ. The length of the CDR3 is 14 residues.

J is TRBJ1-1 and V is TRBV6-2 or TRBV6-3; tentatively, D is TRBD1 (6 bases). Between the trimmed V and J ends, which lost 4 bases and 3 bases, there was a span of 18 bases. Germline lookup yields CDR1 MNHEY and CDR2 SVGEGT. The CDR3 has 16 amino acids. CDR3 residues: CASSWTPGTGYTEAFF. Here the CDR3 DNA reads TGTGCCAGCAGTTGGACCCCGGGAACAGGGTACACTGAAGCTTTCTTT.

Many counts were recorded for this clonotype. The chain joins TRBV29-1 to TRBJ2-1; 9 bases map to TRBD2. The germline V gene encodes CDR1 SQVTM and CDR2 ANQGSEA. There are 15 residues in the CDR3. Unmatched junction bases numbered 7, after V lost 3 bases and J lost 4 bases. The CDR3: CSVEWRGGTYNEQFF. The CDR3 bases are TGCAGCGTTGAGTGGCGGGGGGGGACTTACAATGAGCAGTTCTTC.

The chain combines TRBV6-6 with TRBJ1-1; D unclear. The V and J ends lost 2 bases and 0 bases respectively, with 4 bases between them. The CDR3 loop spans 13 amino acids. Looked up from germline, CDR1 is MNHNY and CDR2 is SVGAGI (reference sequence). DNA of the CDR3: TGTGCCAGCAGTTACAAGATGAACACTGAAGCTTTCTTT. Translating it yields CASSYKMNTEAFF.

The chain carries TRBV7-6 and TRBJ2-3, with TRBD2 matching over 7 bases. The length of the CDR3 is 17 residues. Germline CDR1 reads SGHVS; CDR2 reads FNYEAQ. V lost 5 bases to trimming and J lost 6 bases; unmatched junction nucleotides: 17. CDR3 DNA: TGTGCCAGCAGCCAAGGACTGGCAGCGGGGACCTGGGATACGCAGTATTTT. Its protein product is CASSQGLAAGTWDTQYF.

This rearrangement joins TRBV4-2 to TRBJ2-3; unclear D gene. The CDR3 contains 16 residues. The germline CDR1 and CDR2 sequences are LGHNA and YNFKEQ. V was pared by 0 bases and J by 0 bases, with 10 bases between. The DNA of the CDR3 is TGTGCCAGCAGCCAAGATAGAGGCACTAGCACAGATACGCAGTATTTT. Translated, it gives CASSQDRGTSTDTQYF.

The genes are TRBV4-1 and TRBJ2-5, with 10 bases that match TRBD1. J was trimmed by 4 bases and V by 4 bases; bases with no gene match: 3. Germline CDR1 is MGHRA and CDR2 is YSYEKL. The CDR3 extends over 14 amino acids. In DNA form, the CDR3 reads TGCGCCAGCAGCCCGCGGACAGGGGGAGAGACCCAGTACTTC. Translating gives CASSPRTGGETQYF.

The rearrangement uses TRBV20-1 and TRBJ2-4; possibly TRBD1 for D (6 bases). Germline V gene lookup returns CDR1 DFQATT and CDR2 SNEGSKA (reference sequence). The CDR3 totals 16 residues. Trimming removed 3 bases at V and 2 bases at J, with 17 bases between. The CDR3 here is CSASPYPTGSKNIQYF. In DNA, the CDR3 is TGCAGTGCTAGTCCCTACCCGACAGGATCCAAAAACATTCAGTACTTC.

This chain joins TRBV19 and TRBJ2-7, with 7 positions matching TRBD2. CDR3 length: 15 amino acids. J gave up 6 bases and V 5 bases, and 13 bases lay outside the gene matches. The V gene's germline CDR1 is LNHDA and CDR2 SQIVND (reference sequence). The DNA of the CDR3 is TGTGCCAGTAGTTCCAATGGGGACTATAGGCGCGAGCAGTACTTC. The encoded protein is CASSSNGDYRREQYF.

The chain joins TRBV15 to TRBJ1-5, with D unresolved. The V gene lost 3 bases and the J gene lost 0 bases, with 9 bases spanning the gap. Looked up from germline, CDR1 is LNHNV and CDR2 is YYDKDF (reference sequence). CDR3 length equals 15 residues. The CDR3 here is CATSSGAYSNQPQHF. CDR3 bases: TGTGCCACCAGCAGTGGAGCGTATAGCAATCAGCCCCAGCATTTT.

This clonotype was observed a handful of times. This chain links TRBV5-1 with TRBJ1-2; D remains ambiguous. Between the trimmed V and J ends, which lost 2 bases and 1 base, there was a span of 6 bases. The CDR3 length is 13 residues. Looked up from germline, CDR1 is SGHRS and CDR2 is YFSETQ. In DNA form, the CDR3 reads TGCGCCAGCAGCTTTTACAGTAACTATGGCTACACCTTC. Translated: CASSFYSNYGYTF.

The rearrangement uses TRBV10-3 and TRBJ2-1; the D gene could be TRBD1 or TRBD2 (5 bases each). Trimming took 6 bases from V and 4 from J, leaving 19 bases between them. The CDR3 spans 16 residues. Germline loops: CDR1 ENHRY, CDR2 SYGVKD. This chain's CDR3 is CAISPLGGIWYNEQFF. CDR3 in DNA: TGTGCCATCAGCCCGCTTGGGGGAATCTGGTACAATGAGCAGTTCTTC.

This clonotype was counted between two and nine times. The chain links TRBV18 to TRBJ1-3; 7 nucleotides agree with TRBD1. CDR3 size: 16 residues. V was pared by 3 bases and J by 2 bases, with 7 bases of the junction left unmatched. Germline V gene lookup returns CDR1 KGHSH and CDR2 LQKENI. As DNA, the CDR3 is TGTGCCAGCTCACCGGATGCAGGGGGAACTGGAAACACCATATATTTT. Amino acid sequence: CASSPDAGGTGNTIYF.

This clonotype was seen a few times. The chain combines TRBV7-9 with TRBJ2-5; no reliable D call. There are 15 residues in the CDR3. Germline V lookup: CDR1 SEHNR, CDR2 FQNEAQ (reference sequence). The V and J ends lost 7 bases and 4 bases respectively, with 19 bases between them. CDR3 residues: CASNSPLTRRETQYF. CDR3 DNA sequence: TGTGCCAGCAATTCGCCTCTGACAAGGCGAGAGACCCAGTACTTC.

This clonotype showed up just a few times. The chain carries TRBV7-8 and TRBJ1-4; D not certain. Germline CDR1 and CDR2: SGHVS and FQNEAQ. V shed 1 base and J shed 6 bases, with 3 bases lying between them. The CDR3 is 12 amino acids. The CDR3: CASSLVDEKLFF. As DNA, the CDR3 is TGTGCCAGCAGCTTAGTGGATGAAAAACTGTTTTTT.

This clonotype was detected many times. V and J are TRBV19 and TRBJ2-1; possibly TRBD1 for D (6 bases). V was cut by 2 bases and J by 3 bases, with 17 bases left in between. The CDR3 covers 17 residues. CDR1 and CDR2 from the germline V gene are LNHDA and SQIVND (reference sequence). The CDR3 spells CASSIKPLLQGYNEQFF. The CDR3 bases are TGTGCCAGTAGTATAAAGCCCCTCTTACAGGGCTACAATGAGCAGTTCTTC.

This clonotype was counted between two and nine times. V usage is TRBV11-2 and J usage is TRBJ1-4; D is possibly TRBD1 (6 bases). Germline-derived CDR1 and CDR2 are SGHAT and FQNNGV. The V end was cut by 5 bases, the J end by 8 bases, with 15 bases between. The CDR3 spans 14 residues. CDR3 protein: CASSRSGAEEKLFF. In DNA, the CDR3 is TGTGCCAGCAGCCGCTCGGGGGCGGAAGAAAAACTGTTTTTT.

The V and J genes are TRBV5-1 and TRBJ2-5; D tentatively reads TRBD1 or TRBD2 (5 bases each). The V and J ends lost 5 bases and 5 bases respectively, with 22 bases between them. Germline loops: CDR1 SGHRS, CDR2 YFSETQ. The CDR3 sequence is 16 residues long. CDR3 in amino acids: CASRHGVGDPGETQYF. The CDR3 DNA is TGCGCCAGCAGACACGGCGTGGGGGACCCAGGGGAGACCCAGTACTTC.

This clonotype was found a few times. CDR3 residues: CASSQTTDLIFEQYF. CDR3 coding DNA: TGTGCCAGCAGCCAAACCACCGACTTGATATTCGAGCAGTACTTC. V gene TRBV5-6 combines with J gene TRBJ2-7; D uncertain. The germline V gene encodes CDR1 SGHDT and CDR2 YYEEEE. Deletions cut 4 bases from V and 6 bases from J, with 20 bases between. The CDR3 extends over 15 amino acids.

This clonotype showed up just a few times. V gene TRBV6-5 combines with J gene TRBJ2-6; tentatively, D is TRBD2 (5 bases). Trimming removed 2 bases at V and 2 bases at J, with 7 bases between. Germline lookup yields CDR1 MNHEY and CDR2 SVGAGI. This CDR3 is built from 15 residues. CDR3 DNA sequence: TGTGCCAGCAGTTACGACGGGGCTGGGGCCAACGTCCTGACTTTC. It is translated as CASSYDGAGANVLTF.

The chain carries TRBV7-2 and TRBJ2-3; 13 positions match TRBD2. The CDR3 totals 19 residues. V was pared by 5 bases and J by 3 bases, with 14 bases of the junction left unmatched. The germline gives CDR1 SGHTA, CDR2 FQGNSA. The CDR3 loop is CASSTATSGGARSTDTQYF. The CDR3 DNA is TGTGCCAGCAGCACAGCTACTAGCGGGGGGGCCCGTTCGACAGATACGCAGTATTTT. The whole variable domain, filled in from reference TRBV7-2 and TRBJ2-3, reads GAGVSQSPSNKVTEKGKDVELRCDPISGHTALYWYRQSLGQGLEFLIYFQGNSAPDKSGLPSDRFSAERTGGSVSTLTIQRTQQEDSAVYLCASSTATSGGARSTDTQYFGPGTRLTVL.

This chain links TRBV12-3 or TRBV12-4 with TRBJ2-1; D tentatively fits TRBD1 or TRBD2 (6 bases each). Trimming took 5 bases from V and 5 from J, leaving 13 bases between them. This CDR3 spans 14 amino acids. Here the CDR3 reads CASSIRGPNNEQFF. CDR3 nucleotides: TGTGCCAGCAGTATCCGGGGGCCGAACAATGAGCAGTTCTTC.